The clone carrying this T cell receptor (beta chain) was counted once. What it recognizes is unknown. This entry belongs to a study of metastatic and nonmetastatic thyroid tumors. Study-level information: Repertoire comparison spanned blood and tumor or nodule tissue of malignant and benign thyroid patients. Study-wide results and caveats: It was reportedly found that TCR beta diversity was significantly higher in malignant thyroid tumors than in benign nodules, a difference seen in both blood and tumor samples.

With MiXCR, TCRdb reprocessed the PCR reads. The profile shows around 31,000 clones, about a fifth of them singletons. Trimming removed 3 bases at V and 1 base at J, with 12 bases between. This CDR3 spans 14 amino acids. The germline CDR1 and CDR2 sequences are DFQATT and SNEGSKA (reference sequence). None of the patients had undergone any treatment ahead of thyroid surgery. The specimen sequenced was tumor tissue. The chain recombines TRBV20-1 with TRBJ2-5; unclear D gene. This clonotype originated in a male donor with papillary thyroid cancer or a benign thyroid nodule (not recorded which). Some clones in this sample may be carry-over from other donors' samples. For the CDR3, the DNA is TGCAGTGCTAGTCTATGGGGAATCCAAGAGACCCAGTACTTC. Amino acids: CSASLWGIQETQYF.